These 25 T cell receptor beta chains were sequenced from one sample in a study of blood T cell repertoires in COVID-19. Using immunoSEQ multiplex PCR, the repertoire was profiled, and TCRdb retains in-frame clones only, with some absent. The sample records roughly 240,000 clones, around 80% being singletons. The specimen was peripheral blood. The receptors were gathered from a woman of 80 years or more with acute or convalescent COVID-19.

The chain employs TRBV6-6 and TRBJ2-1; 8 bases line up with TRBD2. J gave up 6 bases and V 6 bases, and 10 bases lay outside the gene matches. The CDR3 spans 15 residues. Per germline, CDR1 MNHNY and CDR2 SVGAGI (reference sequence). The CDR3 nucleotides are TGTGCCAGCAGCTCCGCTAGCGGGTCATTCAATGAGCAGTTCTTC. The encoded protein is CASSSASGSFNEQFF.

This chain connects TRBV4-1 to TRBJ2-5, with 13 bases that match TRBD2. The CDR3 has 18 residues. With 0 bases clipped from V and 5 bases from J, the junction kept 9 bases outside the gene matches. Looked up from germline, CDR1 is MGHRA and CDR2 is YSYEKL. In DNA form, the CDR3 reads TGCGCCAGCAGCCAAGATCTACTAGCGGGGGGGCGAGGGGAGACCCAGTACTTC. Its translation: CASSQDLLAGGRGETQYF.

V is TRBV5-1 and J is TRBJ2-6; TRBD2 matches at 8 bases. J was trimmed by 0 bases and V by 2 bases; bases with no gene match: 4. Germline assignment: CDR1 SGHRS and CDR2 YFSETQ. The CDR3 contains 17 residues. In DNA, the CDR3 is TGCGCCAGCAGCTTTACTAGCGGTTCCTCTGGGGCCAACGTCCTGACTTTC. It encodes CASSFTSGSSGANVLTF.

Only one count was recorded for this clone. V and J are TRBV18 and TRBJ1-1; D is perhaps TRBD1 (5 bases). Germline V gene lookup returns CDR1 KGHSH and CDR2 LQKENI. The CDR3 has 14 residues. V dropped 5 bases and J dropped 11 bases, with 21 bases sitting between them. The CDR3 is CASSLGQLSTVAFF. The CDR3, as DNA: TGTGCCAGCTCATTGGGCCAACTTTCGACAGTCGCTTTCTTT.

The chain recombines TRBV6-2 or TRBV6-3 with TRBJ1-5; TRBD1 might be the D (5 bases). The CDR3 sequence is 15 residues long. V lost 2 bases and J 4 bases, leaving 12 bases between the germline ends. The germline V gene encodes CDR1 MNHEY and CDR2 SVGEGT. CDR3 sequence reads: CASSYNPGGNQPQHF. Here the CDR3 DNA reads TGTGCCAGCAGTTACAACCCGGGGGGGAATCAGCCCCAGCATTTT.

This rearrangement joins TRBV28 to TRBJ1-6; no clear D gene. Trimming took off 2 bases at V and 9 bases at J, with 11 bases between the two ends. CDR1 and CDR2 (germline): MDHEN, SYDVKM. CDR3 length equals 14 residues. Here the CDR3 DNA reads TGTGCCAGCAGTTTAAGTGCTACCGGTTCACCCCTCCACTTT. Translation: CASSLSATGSPLHF.

The J gene is TRBJ2-2, the V gene TRBV18; D not resolved. Trimming removed 2 bases from V and 2 bases from J, with 6 bases in between. The CDR3 sequence is 14 residues long. From germline, CDR1 is KGHSH and CDR2 LQKENI. The CDR3 coding sequence is TGTGCCAGCTCACCAAAAGCAAACACCGGGGAGCTGTTTTTT. This sequence encodes CASSPKANTGELFF. The variable domain in full, with the rest retrieved from reference TRBV18 and TRBJ2-2, is NAGVMQNPRHLVRRRGQEARLRCSPMKGHSHVYWYRQLPEEGLKFMVYLQKENIIDESGMPKERFSAEFPKEGPSILRIQQVVRGDSAAYFCASSPKANTGELFFGEGSRLTVL.

V is TRBV4-1 and J is TRBJ2-7; D is unclear. The germline V gene encodes CDR1 MGHRA and CDR2 YSYEKL. The CDR3 covers 16 residues. V lost 0 bases and J 3 bases, leaving 15 bases between the germline ends. The CDR3 sequence: CASSQEVGVRSYEQYF. As DNA, the CDR3 is TGCGCCAGCAGCCAAGAAGTTGGCGTTAGGAGCTACGAGCAGTACTTC.

The chain recombines TRBV14 with TRBJ2-2; no clear D. This CDR3 region has 17 residues. V was shortened by 1 base and J by 0 bases, with 12 bases between the two germline ends. CDR1 SGHDN and CDR2 FVKESK come from the germline V gene. CDR3 nucleotide sequence: TGTGCCAGCAGCCAAGGATCAAGGAGTGCGAACACCGGGGAGCTGTTTTTT. Protein product: CASSQGSRSANTGELFF.

The rearrangement links TRBV30 to TRBJ1-1; possibly TRBD1 for D (6 bases). CDR1 is GTSNPN, CDR2 SVGIG, per germline (reference sequence). The V gene lost 0 bases and the J gene lost 4 bases, with 12 bases spanning the gap. This CDR3 region has 14 residues. Here the CDR3 reads CAWSVWGGRTEAFF. The CDR3 bases are TGTGCCTGGAGTGTTTGGGGGGGGCGCACTGAAGCTTTCTTT.

The chain carries TRBV7-3 and TRBJ2-2, with D possibly being TRBD2 (5 bases). The CDR3 consists of 16 residues. The V end was cut by 5 bases, the J end by 1 base, with 14 bases between. Germline V gene data show CDR1 as SGHTA and CDR2 as FQGTGA. The DNA for the CDR3 is TGTGCCAGCAGCCTTTTCGGACTTGTGAACACCGGGGAGCTGTTTTTT. Encoded protein: CASSLFGLVNTGELFF.

This clone was seen once. The V call is TRBV5-1, the J call TRBJ2-3; D not resolved. The V end lost 4 bases, the J end lost 0 bases, and 12 bases lay between the germline ends. The germline CDR1 and CDR2 sequences are SGHRS and YFSETQ. The CDR3 consists of 15 residues. The CDR3 DNA follows: TGCGCCAGCAGCCTCCCGCGGAGTAGCACAGATACGCAGTATTTT. Protein: CASSLPRSSTDTQYF.

The DNA of the CDR3 is TGTGCCAGTAGTGGTGCAGGGGGACCCTACGAGCAGTACTTC. The encoded protein is CASSGAGGPYEQYF. The chain combines TRBV19 with TRBJ2-7, with 7 bases identical to TRBD1. Per the germline V gene, CDR1 is LNHDA and CDR2 is SQIVND (reference sequence). There are 14 residues in the CDR3. J lost 2 bases, V lost 5 bases, and 6 bases had no gene match.

The rearrangement uses TRBV5-1 and TRBJ2-5; 9 positions agree with TRBD2. CDR1 and CDR2 from the germline V gene are SGHRS and YFSETQ. The CDR3 runs to 16 residues. Trimming took 6 bases from V and 1 from J; bases not matched to a gene: 10. CDR3 residues: CASNFGGRAVQETQYF. The DNA for the CDR3 is TGCGCCAGCAACTTCGGCGGGAGGGCCGTCCAAGAGACCCAGTACTTC.

This chain uses TRBV7-2 with TRBJ2-5; D is possibly TRBD1 (6 bases). Germline-derived CDR1 and CDR2 are SGHTA and FQGNSA. Trimming stripped 0 bases from V and 3 bases from J, with 8 bases between. This CDR3 is 14 amino acids long. The CDR3 coding sequence is TGTGCCAGCAGCTTAGCGTACAGGGAAGAGACCCAGTACTTC. This encodes CASSLAYREETQYF.

This clone was picked up one time. The gene calls are TRBV20-1 and TRBJ2-7; D unresolved. V was cut by 3 bases and J by 2 bases, with 8 bases left in between. The CDR3 runs 12 residues. Germline CDR1 and CDR2: DFQATT and SNEGSKA (reference sequence). The CDR3 nucleotides read TGCAGTGCTAGTTTAGCAACCTACGAGCAGTACTTC. This gives the protein CSASLATYEQYF.

J is TRBJ2-7 and V is TRBV11-1; 7 nucleotides line up with TRBD1. The junction had 7 bases not matched to a gene; V was cut back by 5 bases and J by 3 bases. The CDR3 extends over 14 amino acids. Germline CDR1 is SGHAT and CDR2 is FQDESV (reference sequence). This CDR3 reads CASSIGQEIYEQYF. The CDR3 region has the DNA TGTGCCAGCAGCATAGGACAGGAGATCTACGAGCAGTACTTC.

This clone occurred a few times. The V and J genes are TRBV5-1 and TRBJ1-1; D is undetermined. Trimming took off 1 base at V and 1 base at J, with 8 bases between the two ends. This CDR3 has 14 amino acids. Germline V CDR1 and CDR2: SGHRS, YFSETQ. This CDR3 reads CASSLNQANTEAFF. Here the CDR3 DNA reads TGCGCCAGCAGCTTGAATCAGGCGAACACTGAAGCTTTCTTT.

The chain recombines TRBV19 with TRBJ1-1; 7 nucleotides line up with TRBD1. Germline CDR1 and CDR2: LNHDA and SQIVND (reference sequence). This CDR3 contains 13 residues. The V gene end was trimmed by 9 bases and the J gene end by 2 bases; junction bases not matched to a gene: 6. As DNA, the CDR3 is TGTGCCAGCTCGGACAGGCTAAACACTGAAGCTTTCTTT. Its translation: CASSDRLNTEAFF.

The chain combines TRBV2 with TRBJ1-4; unclear D gene. The germline gives CDR1 SNHLY, CDR2 FYNNEI. Trimming shortened V by 1 base and J by 8 bases, and 11 bases separated the two germline ends. CDR3 length equals 14 residues. CDR3 DNA sequence: TGTGCCAGCAGTGAAGTGGGCCTCGCCGAAAAACTGTTTTTT. This sequence encodes CASSEVGLAEKLFF.

The genes are TRBV19 and TRBJ1-6, with unresolved D. This CDR3 spans 14 amino acids. Trimming removed 6 bases at V and 4 bases at J, with 10 bases between. Germline lookup yields CDR1 LNHDA and CDR2 SQIVND (reference sequence). The CDR3 region is CASRTGGYNSPLHF. The CDR3 DNA reads as TGTGCCAGTAGAACGGGCGGGTATAATTCACCCCTCCACTTT.

This clone was detected once. This sequence joins TRBV6-5 and TRBJ1-1; 7 bases are a match to TRBD1. The V gene end was trimmed by 6 bases and the J gene end by 10 bases; junction bases not matched to a gene: 8. Germline lookup yields CDR1 MNHEY and CDR2 SVGAGI. This CDR3 region has 12 residues. The CDR3 protein is CASSNYDRVAFF. DNA for the CDR3: TGTGCCAGCAGCAATTATGACAGGGTAGCTTTCTTT.

This clone was counted a single time. The chain is built from TRBV5-1 and TRBJ2-7; D perhaps matches TRBD2 (6 bases). The CDR3 has 15 residues. V was cut by 1 base and J by 2 bases, with 13 bases left in between. Germline CDR1 is SGHRS and CDR2 is YFSETQ. The CDR3 protein is CASSLFLAQAYEQYF. For the CDR3, the DNA is TGCGCCAGCAGCTTGTTTCTAGCGCAGGCCTACGAGCAGTACTTC.

V and J are TRBV4-3 and TRBJ2-2, with 8 bases matching TRBD2. Trimming took 1 base from V and 5 from J; bases not matched to a gene: 9. In germline, CDR1 is LGHNA, CDR2 YSLEER. CDR3 size: 17 residues. CDR3 residues: CASSQVPGGAGTGELFF. CDR3 in DNA: TGCGCCAGCAGCCAAGTCCCCGGGGGGGCGGGAACCGGGGAGCTGTTTTTT.

The chain combines TRBV12-3 or TRBV12-4 with TRBJ1-2; 8 bases line up with TRBD1. The CDR3 runs to 13 residues. V lost 3 bases, J lost 5 bases, and 2 bases stayed unmatched. The CDR3 coding sequence is TGTGCCAGCAGTTTGACAGGGGCGTATGGCTACACCTTC. This sequence encodes CASSLTGAYGYTF.